A selection of T cell receptor beta chains follows, all from one sample in a study of shared clonotypes between healthy human individuals. Generated by immunoSEQ multiplex PCR, the TCRdb table keeps only in-frame clones and is missing some. The table shows some 2,000,000 clones, with about 95% occurring only once. Source material: naive CD8+ T cells sorted from blood. These receptors originate from a man aged 18 to 29 in good health. The CDR3 runs from the conserved cysteine through the conserved F or W. A D gene is named only where the DNA matches it firmly. Clone size is not always given. Where it is, it says once, few, many or a class for expanded clones.

CASSLDSTSYEQYF,TGTGCCAGCAGTTTAGATTCTACCTCCTACGAGCAGTACTTC,TRBJ2-7,NA,NA,TRBV27
CASSSGGNEKLFF,TGTGCCAGCAGCTCCGGTGGCAATGAAAAACTGTTTTTT,TRBJ1-4,NA,NA,TRBV7-6
CASSQAGGDEKLFF,TGCGCCAGCAGCCAAGCGGGGGGAGACGAAAAACTGTTTTTT,TRBJ1-4,NA,NA,TRBV4-1
CASSQGGTGGEKLFF,TGCGCCAGCAGCCAAGGGGGGACAGGGGGTGAAAAACTGTTTTTT,TRBJ1-4,once,TRBD1,TRBV4-1
CASSYLGEGSYEQYF,TGTGCCAGCAGTTACCTTGGAGAAGGCTCCTACGAGCAGTACTTC,TRBJ2-7,NA,NA,TRBV6-5
CASSPESSSYEQYF,TGCGCCAGCAGCCCAGAGTCGAGCTCCTACGAGCAGTACTTC,TRBJ2-7,NA,NA,TRBV5-1
CASSSETGGLETQYF,TGTGCCAGCAGCTCAGAGACAGGGGGGCTGGAGACCCAGTACTTC,TRBJ2-5,NA,TRBD1,TRBV5-6
CASSQAMGDTQYF,TGTGCCAGCAGCCAAGCCATGGGGGATACGCAGTATTTT,TRBJ2-3,NA,NA,TRBV4-2
CASSPPRGRQETQYF,TGTGCCAGCAGCCCGCCCAGGGGGAGGCAAGAGACCCAGTACTTC,TRBJ2-5,NA,NA,TRBV13
CASSIGDSGEQYF,TGTGCCAGTAGTATCGGGGACAGCGGCGAGCAGTACTTC,TRBJ2-7,NA,TRBD1,TRBV19
CATGTSGSSYEQYF,TGTGCCACGGGGACTAGCGGGAGCTCCTACGAGCAGTACTTC,TRBJ2-7,NA,TRBD2,TRBV15
CASSGGQETFF,TGTGCCAGCAGCGGGGGACAGGAAACTTTCTTT,TRBJ1-1,once,TRBD1,TRBV5-4
CASSLSGPGYEQYF,TGTGCCAGCAGTTTATCGGGCCCAGGGTACGAGCAGTACTTC,TRBJ2-7,NA,NA,TRBV27
CASSLSGPFPKGEQYF,TGTGCCAGCAGTTTATCGGGACCGTTCCCTAAGGGGGAGCAGTACTTC,TRBJ2-7,NA,NA,TRBV27
CASSLRGGIYEQYF,TGTGCCAGCAGTTTGAGGGGAGGAATTTACGAGCAGTACTTC,TRBJ2-7,NA,NA,TRBV28